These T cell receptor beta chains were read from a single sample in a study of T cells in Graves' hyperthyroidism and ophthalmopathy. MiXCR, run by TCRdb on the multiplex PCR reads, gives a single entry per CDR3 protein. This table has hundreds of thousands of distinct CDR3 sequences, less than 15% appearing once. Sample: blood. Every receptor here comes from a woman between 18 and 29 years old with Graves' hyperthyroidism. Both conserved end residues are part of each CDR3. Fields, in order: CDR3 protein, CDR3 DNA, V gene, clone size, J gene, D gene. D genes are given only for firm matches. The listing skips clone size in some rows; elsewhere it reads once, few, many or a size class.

CASSPQGQGHGNTIYF	TGTGCCAGCAGTCCCCAGGGACAGGGACACGGAAACACCATATATTTT	TRBV2	.	TRBJ1-3	TRBD1
CASSTGGTSGNTIYF	TGTGCCAGCAGCACCGGGGGCACCTCAGGAAACACCATATATTTT	TRBV27	few	TRBJ1-3	.
CASSWDGNYGYTF	TGTGCCAGCAGTTGGGACGGAAACTATGGCTACACCTTC	TRBV6-2/TRBV6-3	.	TRBJ1-2	.
CASSLDDPPGNEKLFF	TGCGCCAGCAGCTTGGATGACCCACCGGGTAATGAAAAACTGTTTTTT	TRBV5-1	few	TRBJ1-4	.
CASSPRGGGPGHEQHF	TGCGCCAGCAGCCCCCGGGGGGGGGGCCCAGGGCACGAGCAGCACTTC	TRBV5-1	once	TRBJ2-7	TRBD2
CASSQDLQGSYEQYF	TGTGCCAGCAGCCAAGATTTACAGGGATCCTACGAGCAGTACTTC	TRBV3-1	many	TRBJ2-7	.
CASSDGGVNAEAFF	TGCGCCAGCAGTGACGGCGGTGTGAACGCTGAAGCTTTCTTT	TRBV10-1	many	TRBJ1-1	.
CASSIGGADTQYF	TGTGCCAGTAGTATCGGGGGGGCGGATACGCAGTATTTT	TRBV19	.	TRBJ2-3	TRBD2
CASSPTSPGQGGGDTQYF	TGTGCCAGCAGCCCTACCTCCCCGGGACAGGGAGGAGGAGATACGCAGTATTTT	TRBV7-9	many	TRBJ2-3	TRBD1
CASSQVRQETQYF	TGCGCCAGCAGCCAAGTCAGACAAGAGACCCAGTACTTC	TRBV4-1	few	TRBJ2-5	.
CASSRPGTGVRETQYF	TGTGCCAGCAGCCGACCCGGGACAGGGGTTCGAGAGACCCAGTACTTC	TRBV3-1	.	TRBJ2-5	TRBD1
CSARGGGLGTSGVNTQYF	TGCAGTGCTAGAGGCGGAGGGCTGGGAACTAGCGGGGTAAATACGCAGTATTTT	TRBV20-1	few	TRBJ2-3	TRBD2
CASSLDQGGQPQHF	TGTGCCAGCAGCTTAGACCAAGGTGGGCAGCCCCAGCATTTT	TRBV7-9	.	TRBJ1-5	.
CASSPGAGADYGYTF	TGTGCCAGCAGCCCAGGGGCAGGGGCGGACTATGGCTACACCTTC	TRBV5-5	many	TRBJ1-2	.
CASSQNPTSYEQYF	TGTGCCAGCAGCCAGAACCCGACCAGCTACGAGCAGTACTTC	TRBV14	many	TRBJ2-7	.
CSAIHSGRSYNEQFF	TGCAGTGCAATACACAGCGGGAGGTCCTACAATGAGCAGTTCTTC	TRBV20-1	.	TRBJ2-1	TRBD2
CASSLDRLQETQYF	TGTGCCAGCAGTTTAGACAGGCTCCAAGAGACCCAGTACTTC	TRBV27	many	TRBJ2-5	.
CSARLYGGGEETQYF	TGCAGTGCCCGGCTGTATGGCGGGGGAGAAGAGACCCAGTACTTC	TRBV20-1	many	TRBJ2-5	TRBD2
CASTPGTANTEAFF	TGTGCCAGCACTCCCGGGACAGCGAACACTGAAGCTTTCTTT	TRBV11-2	many	TRBJ1-1	TRBD1
CAISPGTSGGSYEQYF	TGTGCCATCAGTCCCGGGACTAGCGGGGGATCCTACGAGCAGTACTTC	TRBV10-3	many	TRBJ2-7	TRBD2
CAISTRPGTSNSYNEQFF	TGTGCCATCAGTACCCGTCCCGGGACTAGCAATTCCTACAATGAGCAGTTCTTC	TRBV10-3	.	TRBJ2-1	TRBD2
CASSRGTGVSETQYF	TGCGCCAGCAGCCGAGGGACAGGGGTTTCTGAGACCCAGTACTTC	TRBV4-3	few	TRBJ2-5	TRBD1
CASSLIMGNEQFF	TGTGCCAGCAGCTTAATAATGGGAAATGAGCAGTTCTTC	TRBV7-8	many	TRBJ2-1	.
CASSISGALNTEAFF	TGTGCCAGTAGTATTAGTGGGGCCTTGAACACTGAAGCTTTCTTT	TRBV19	.	TRBJ1-1	.
CSVEEGTGGYEQYF	TGCAGCGTTGAGGAAGGGACAGGGGGCTACGAGCAGTACTTC	TRBV29-1	many	TRBJ2-7	TRBD1
CSVSRGFSTGELFF	TGCAGTGTCTCCAGGGGGTTTAGCACCGGGGAGCTGTTTTTT	TRBV20-1	few	TRBJ2-2	TRBD1
CASSSTQGRSGNTIYF	TGTGCCAGCAGTTCAACACAGGGACGCTCTGGAAACACCATATATTTT	TRBV28	many	TRBJ1-3	.
CATSDWRGPTDTQYF	TGTGCCACCAGTGATTGGAGGGGTCCCACAGATACGCAGTATTTT	TRBV24-1	many	TRBJ2-3	.
CSAGRDGDFNQETQYF	TGCAGTGCTGGGAGGGACGGGGACTTCAACCAAGAGACCCAGTACTTC	TRBV20-1	few	TRBJ2-5	TRBD2
CASTLEGQGAFF	TGTGCCAGCACCCTGGAGGGGCAGGGAGCTTTCTTT	TRBV28	many	TRBJ1-1	.
CASSPRRGGQGVHEQYF	TGTGCCAGCTCACCACGGCGCGGGGGTCAGGGGGTTCACGAGCAGTACTTC	TRBV18	few	TRBJ2-7	.
CASQLYLGTEAFF	TGTGCCAGCCAACTGTACCTCGGGACTGAAGCTTTCTTT	TRBV5-5	few	TRBJ1-1	.
CSVSTSGRGETQYF	TGCAGCGTCTCCACTAGCGGGAGGGGAGAGACCCAGTACTTC	TRBV29-1	few	TRBJ2-5	TRBD2
CASSERWLGYEQYF	TGTGCCAGCAGTGAACGGTGGCTAGGCTACGAGCAGTACTTC	TRBV6-1	many	TRBJ2-7	.
CASSLDLGGNYGYTF	TGTGCCAGCAGCCTAGATTTAGGGGGAAACTATGGCTACACCTTC	TRBV5-5	many	TRBJ1-2	.
CASSVGTSADEQFF	TGTGCCAGCAGTGTCGGGACTAGCGCCGATGAGCAGTTCTTC	TRBV2	many	TRBJ2-1	TRBD2
CASSNGLVGVADTQYF	TGTGCCAGCAGTAACGGACTAGTCGGTGTCGCAGATACGCAGTATTTT	TRBV2	.	TRBJ2-3	TRBD2
CASSAIAAYEQFF	TGTGCCAGCAGCGCAATAGCGGCCTATGAGCAGTTCTTC	TRBV9	.	TRBJ2-1	.
CASSRQGGVMDIQYF	TGTGCCAGCTCCCGCCAGGGGGGAGTGATGGACATTCAGTACTTC	TRBV18	many	TRBJ2-4	.
CAILGLDGTQYF	TGTGCCATTCTTGGACTGGATGGGACCCAGTACTTC	TRBV2	many	TRBJ2-5	.
CASSLQGAVNTEAFF	TGTGCCAGTAGCCTCCAGGGGGCCGTTAACACTGAAGCTTTCTTT	TRBV19	few	TRBJ1-1	TRBD1
CSAREGLGYTEAFF	TGCAGTGCTAGAGAGGGTTTGGGATACACTGAAGCTTTCTTT	TRBV20-1	many	TRBJ1-1	.
CASSLAEQLSGLTDTQYF	TGTGCCAGCAGCTTAGCCGAGCAATTGTCAGGACTCACAGATACGCAGTATTTT	TRBV7-9	many	TRBJ2-3	.
CASNPPAGASPYNEQFF	TGTGCCAGCAACCCCCCTGCGGGGGCCAGCCCCTACAATGAGCAGTTCTTC	TRBV6-1	.	TRBJ2-1	.
CASTSAFYGYTF	TGTGCCAGCACCTCAGCTTTCTATGGCTACACCTTC	TRBV12-3/TRBV12-4	many	TRBJ1-2	.
CASSHQGVWETQYF	TGCGCCAGCAGCCATCAAGGGGTTTGGGAGACCCAGTACTTC	TRBV5-1	few	TRBJ2-5	.
CASSLTLAESTDTQYF	TGTGCCAGCAGCTTAACACTAGCGGAGAGCACAGATACGCAGTATTTT	TRBV7-2	many	TRBJ2-3	TRBD2
CASSQDYGYTDTQYF	TGTGCCAGCAGCCAAGACTACGGATACACAGATACGCAGTATTTT	TRBV14	few	TRBJ2-3	.
CASSETVYYGYTF	TGTGCCAGCAGTGAGACAGTCTACTATGGCTACACCTTC	TRBV6-1	.	TRBJ1-2	.
CASSLSLYNEQFF	TGCGCCAGCAGCTTGAGTCTGTACAATGAGCAGTTCTTC	TRBV5-1	.	TRBJ2-1	.
CSVDPGQANEKLFF	TGCAGCGTCGACCCGGGGCAGGCTAATGAAAAACTGTTTTTT	TRBV29-1	many	TRBJ1-4	.
CASSAPGQGDSPLHF	TGTGCCAGCAGCGCCCCGGGACAGGGGGACTCACCCCTCCACTTT	TRBV9	few	TRBJ1-6	TRBD1
CASSLAGLAGLTGELFF	TGTGCCAGCAGCTTGGCCGGACTAGCGGGACTCACCGGGGAGCTGTTTTTT	TRBV5-8	.	TRBJ2-2	TRBD2
CASSPVTGNQPQHF	TGTGCCAGTAGTCCAGTGACAGGGAATCAGCCCCAGCATTTT	TRBV19	.	TRBJ1-5	TRBD1
CASSTQQGAGNTIYF	TGCGCCAGCAGCACCCAACAGGGGGCTGGAAACACCATATATTTT	TRBV5-1	few	TRBJ1-3	TRBD1
CASSLATVGEKLFF	TGTGCCAGCAGTTTAGCTACGGTCGGGGAAAAACTGTTTTTT	TRBV27	.	TRBJ1-4	.
CSVSAVNTDTQYF	TGCAGCGTTTCCGCAGTAAACACAGATACGCAGTATTTT	TRBV29-1	many	TRBJ2-3	.
CSARGGAGENIQYF	TGCAGTGCTAGAGGGGGAGCGGGGGAAAACATTCAGTACTTC	TRBV20-1	few	TRBJ2-4	TRBD2
CASRAGTFSTDTQYF	TGTGCCAGCAGGGCCGGGACTTTTAGCACAGATACGCAGTATTTT	TRBV2	many	TRBJ2-3	.
CASSYSKGIANTGELFF	TGTGCCAGCAGTTACTCGAAAGGAATAGCGAACACCGGGGAGCTGTTTTTT	TRBV6-5	many	TRBJ2-2	.